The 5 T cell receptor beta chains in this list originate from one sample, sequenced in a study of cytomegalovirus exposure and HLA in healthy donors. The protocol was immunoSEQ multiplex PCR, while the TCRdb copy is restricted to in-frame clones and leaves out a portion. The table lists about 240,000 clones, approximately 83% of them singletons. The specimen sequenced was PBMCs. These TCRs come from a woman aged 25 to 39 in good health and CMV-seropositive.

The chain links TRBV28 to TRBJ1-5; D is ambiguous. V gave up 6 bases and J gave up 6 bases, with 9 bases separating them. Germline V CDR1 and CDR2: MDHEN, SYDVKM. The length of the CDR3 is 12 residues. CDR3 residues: CASSYYPQPQHF. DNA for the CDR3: TGTGCCAGCAGCTACTACCCTCAGCCCCAGCATTTT.

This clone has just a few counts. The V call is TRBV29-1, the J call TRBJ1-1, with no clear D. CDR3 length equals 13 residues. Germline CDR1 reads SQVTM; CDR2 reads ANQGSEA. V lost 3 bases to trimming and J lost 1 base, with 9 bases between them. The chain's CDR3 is CSVEDGKNTEAFF. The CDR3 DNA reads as TGCAGCGTTGAGGACGGGAAGAACACTGAAGCTTTCTTT. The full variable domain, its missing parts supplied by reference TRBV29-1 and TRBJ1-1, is SAVISQKPSRDICQRGTSLTIQCQVDSQVTMMFWYRQQPGQSLTLIATANQGSEATYESGFVIDKFPISRPNLTFSTLTVSNMSPEDSSIYLCSVEDGKNTEAFFGQGTRLTVV.

The CDR3 here is CASSYSIWRHTEAFF. CDR3 nucleotides: TGTGCCAGCAGTTACTCGATATGGAGGCACACTGAAGCTTTCTTT. V is TRBV6-5 and J is TRBJ1-1, with D unresolved. V lost 0 bases, J lost 3 bases, and 11 bases lay in between. The CDR3 has 15 residues. Per the germline V gene, CDR1 is MNHEY and CDR2 is SVGAGI.

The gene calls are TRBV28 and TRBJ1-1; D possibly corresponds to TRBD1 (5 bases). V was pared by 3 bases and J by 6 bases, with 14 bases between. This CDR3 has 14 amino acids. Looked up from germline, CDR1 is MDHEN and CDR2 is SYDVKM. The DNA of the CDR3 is TGTGCCAGCAGTTTGGTCAGGGTTCGGGCTGAAGCTTTCTTT. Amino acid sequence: CASSLVRVRAEAFF.

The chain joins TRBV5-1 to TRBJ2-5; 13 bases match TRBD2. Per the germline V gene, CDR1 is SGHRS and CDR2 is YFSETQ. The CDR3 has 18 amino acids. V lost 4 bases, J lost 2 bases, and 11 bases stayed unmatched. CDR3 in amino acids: CASSHNPGTSGVQETQYF. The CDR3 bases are TGCGCCAGCAGCCATAATCCCGGGACTAGCGGGGTACAAGAGACCCAGTACTTC. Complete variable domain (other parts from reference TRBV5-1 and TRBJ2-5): KAGVTQTPRYLIKTRGQQVTLSCSPISGHRSVSWYQQTPGQGLQFLFEYFSETQRNKGNFPGRFSGRQFSNSRSEMNVSTLELGDSALYLCASSHNPGTSGVQETQYFGPGTRLLVL.